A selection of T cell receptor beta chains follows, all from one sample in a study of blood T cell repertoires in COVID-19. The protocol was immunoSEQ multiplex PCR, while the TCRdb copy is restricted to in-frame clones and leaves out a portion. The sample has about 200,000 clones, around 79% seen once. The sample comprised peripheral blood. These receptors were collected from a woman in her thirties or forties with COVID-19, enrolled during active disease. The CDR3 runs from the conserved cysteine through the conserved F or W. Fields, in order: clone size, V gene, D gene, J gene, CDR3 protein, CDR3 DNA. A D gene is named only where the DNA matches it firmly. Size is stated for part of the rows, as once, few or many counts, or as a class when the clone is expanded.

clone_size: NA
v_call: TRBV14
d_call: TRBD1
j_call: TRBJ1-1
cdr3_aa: CASSPTGIGAFF
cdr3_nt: TGTGCCAGCAGCCCGACAGGGATTGGGGCTTTCTTT

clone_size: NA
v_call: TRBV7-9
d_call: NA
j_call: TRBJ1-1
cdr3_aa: CASSLAGAYDREAFF
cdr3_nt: TGTGCCAGCAGCTTAGCGGGGGCTTATGACAGAGAAGCTTTCTTT

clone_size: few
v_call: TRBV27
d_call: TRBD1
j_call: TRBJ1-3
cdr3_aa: CASSRTGISGNTIYF
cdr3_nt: TGTGCCAGCAGTCGGACAGGAATCTCTGGAAACACCATATATTTT

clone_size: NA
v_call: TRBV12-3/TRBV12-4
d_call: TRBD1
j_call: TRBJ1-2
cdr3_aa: CASSKTGYGYTF
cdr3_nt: TGTGCCAGCAGTAAGACAGGGTATGGCTACACCTTC

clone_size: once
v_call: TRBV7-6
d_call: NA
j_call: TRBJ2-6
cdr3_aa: CASSSYSGANVLTF
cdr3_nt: TGTGCCAGCAGCTCGTACTCTGGGGCCAACGTCCTGACTTTC

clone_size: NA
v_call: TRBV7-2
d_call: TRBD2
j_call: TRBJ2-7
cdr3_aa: CASSLTGSGGSYEQYF
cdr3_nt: TGTGCCAGCAGCTTAACAGGTAGCGGGGGCTCCTACGAGCAGTACTTC

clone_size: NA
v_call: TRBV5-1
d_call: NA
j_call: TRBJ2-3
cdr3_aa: CASSPDSSAGTQYF
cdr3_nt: TGCGCCAGCAGCCCGGACAGTTCAGCAGGTACGCAGTATTTT

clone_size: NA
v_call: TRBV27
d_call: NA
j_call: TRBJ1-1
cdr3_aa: CASSFRGAGNTEAFF
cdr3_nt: TGTGCCAGCAGTTTCCGGGGGGCGGGTAACACTGAAGCTTTCTTT

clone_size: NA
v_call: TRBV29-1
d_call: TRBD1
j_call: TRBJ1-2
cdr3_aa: CSAQTGGAGYTF
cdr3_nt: TGCAGCGCCCAAACAGGGGGCGCCGGCTACACCTTC

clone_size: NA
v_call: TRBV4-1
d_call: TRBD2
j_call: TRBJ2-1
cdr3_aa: CASSQDASGWYNEQFF
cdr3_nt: TGCGCCAGCAGCCAAGACGCTAGCGGGTGGTACAATGAGCAGTTCTTC

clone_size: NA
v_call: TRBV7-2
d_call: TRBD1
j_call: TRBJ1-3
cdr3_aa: CASSQQGLYDTIYF
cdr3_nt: TGTGCCAGCAGCCAACAGGGGCTATATGACACCATATATTTT

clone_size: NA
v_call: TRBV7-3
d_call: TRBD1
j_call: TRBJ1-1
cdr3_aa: CASSADRGYTEAFF
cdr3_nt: TGTGCCAGCAGCGCGGACAGGGGGTACACTGAAGCTTTCTTT

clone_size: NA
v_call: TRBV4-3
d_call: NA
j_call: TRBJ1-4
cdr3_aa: CASSQAGSGIQEKLFF
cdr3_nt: TGCGCCAGCAGCCAAGCGGGTTCAGGGATACAGGAAAAACTGTTTTTT

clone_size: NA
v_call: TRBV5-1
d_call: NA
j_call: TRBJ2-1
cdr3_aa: CASSLAPGRYNEQFF
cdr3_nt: TGCGCCAGCAGCTTGGCACCGGGGAGGTACAATGAGCAGTTCTTC

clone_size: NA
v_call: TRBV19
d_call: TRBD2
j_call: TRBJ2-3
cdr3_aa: CASSIGTSASTDTQYF
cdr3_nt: TGTGCCAGTAGTATCGGGACTAGCGCTAGCACAGATACGCAGTATTTT

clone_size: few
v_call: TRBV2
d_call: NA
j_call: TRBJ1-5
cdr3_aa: CASSGGTKTQPQHF
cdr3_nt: TGTGCCAGCAGTGGGGGGACAAAGACTCAGCCCCAGCATTTT

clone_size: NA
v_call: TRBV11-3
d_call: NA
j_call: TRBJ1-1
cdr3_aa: CASSSRGNTEAFF
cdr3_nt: TGTGCCAGCAGCTCCAGGGGGAACACTGAAGCTTTCTTT

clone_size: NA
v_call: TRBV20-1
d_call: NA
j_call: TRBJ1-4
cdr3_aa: CSAGGTRNEKLFF
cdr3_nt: TGCAGTGCTGGTGGGACAAGAAATGAAAAACTGTTTTTT

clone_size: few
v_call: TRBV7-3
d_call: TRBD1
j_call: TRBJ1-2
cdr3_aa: CASSLTGQGSLNYGYTF
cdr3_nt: TGTGCCAGCAGCTTAACGGGACAGGGGTCACTTAACTATGGCTACACCTTC

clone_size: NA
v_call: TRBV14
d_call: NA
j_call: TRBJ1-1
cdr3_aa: CASSRVGGTEAFF
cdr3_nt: TGTGCCAGCAGCCGAGTAGGGGGAACTGAAGCTTTCTTT

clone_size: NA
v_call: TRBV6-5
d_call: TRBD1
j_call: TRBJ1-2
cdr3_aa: CASSWGQGGGYTF
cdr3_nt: TGTGCCAGCAGTTGGGGACAGGGGGGAGGCTACACCTTC

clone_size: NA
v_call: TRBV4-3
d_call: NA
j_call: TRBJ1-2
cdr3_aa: CASSQDRGYGYTF
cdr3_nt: TGCGCCAGCAGCCAAGATCGGGGGTATGGCTACACCTTC

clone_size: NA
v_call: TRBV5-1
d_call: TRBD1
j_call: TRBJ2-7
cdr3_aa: CASTGDRPPEYF
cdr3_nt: TGCGCCAGCACCGGGGACAGGCCTCCGGAGTACTTC

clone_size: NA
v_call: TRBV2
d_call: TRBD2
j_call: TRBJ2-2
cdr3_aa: CASEGGRGGGELFF
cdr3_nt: TGTGCCAGCGAGGGCGGGAGAGGAGGCGGGGAGCTGTTTTTT

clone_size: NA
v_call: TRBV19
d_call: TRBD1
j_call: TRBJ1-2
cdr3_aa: CASSTRDRGNYGYTF
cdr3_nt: TGTGCCAGTAGTACCCGGGACAGGGGAAACTATGGCTACACCTTC

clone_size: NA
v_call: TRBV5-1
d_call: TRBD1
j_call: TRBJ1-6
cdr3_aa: CARGATGVGSNSPLHF
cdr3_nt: TGCGCCAGGGGGGCTACAGGGGTTGGCTCTAATTCACCCCTCCACTTT

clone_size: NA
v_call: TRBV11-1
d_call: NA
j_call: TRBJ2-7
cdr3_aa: CASSLGMREQYF
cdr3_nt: TGTGCCAGCAGCTTAGGTATGAGGGAGCAGTACTTC

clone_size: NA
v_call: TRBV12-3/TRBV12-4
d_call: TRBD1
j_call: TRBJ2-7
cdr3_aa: CASSYRGSDEQYF
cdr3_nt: TGTGCCAGCAGTTACAGGGGGTCCGACGAGCAGTACTTC

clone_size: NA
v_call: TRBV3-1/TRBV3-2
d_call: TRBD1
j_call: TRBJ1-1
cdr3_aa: CASSPDWTGGTEAFF
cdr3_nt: TGTGCCAGCAGCCCGGATTGGACAGGGGGCACTGAAGCTTTCTTT

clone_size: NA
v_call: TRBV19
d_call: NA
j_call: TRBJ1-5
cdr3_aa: CASTREVGNQPQHF
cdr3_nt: TGTGCCAGTACAAGGGAGGTTGGCAATCAGCCCCAGCATTTT

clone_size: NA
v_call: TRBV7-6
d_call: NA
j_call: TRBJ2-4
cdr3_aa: CASSQREGVKNIQYF
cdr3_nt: TGTGCCAGCAGCCAAAGGGAGGGGGTCAAAAACATTCAGTACTTC

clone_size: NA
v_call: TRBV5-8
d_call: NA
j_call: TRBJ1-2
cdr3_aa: CASSLASYGYTF
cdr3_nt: TGTGCCAGCAGCTTGGCGAGCTATGGCTACACCTTC

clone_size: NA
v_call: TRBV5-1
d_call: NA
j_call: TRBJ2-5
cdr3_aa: CASSLDQGETQYF
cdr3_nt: TGCGCCAGCAGCTTGGATCAGGGGGAGACCCAGTACTTC

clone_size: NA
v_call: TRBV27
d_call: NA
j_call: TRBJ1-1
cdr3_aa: CASSPRLVEGGAFF
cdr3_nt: TGTGCCAGCAGTCCAAGATTAGTCGAAGGCGGAGCTTTCTTT